A selection of T cell receptor beta chains follows, all from one sample in a study of blood T cell repertoires in COVID-19. Produced via immunoSEQ multiplex PCR; TCRdb's table is partial and in-frame only. This sample has thousands of clones, with approximately 84% found just once. Material for sequencing was peripheral blood. These TCRs come from a human donor in a cohort sampled during active COVID-19. Each CDR3 is given with its conserved first and last residue. The order of the fields is CDR3 protein, CDR3 DNA, clone size, V gene, D gene, J gene. The D gene is left open where the match is weak. Rows may omit the clone size; those that give it use once, few, many or a size class.

CASSLGQGSKLSTEAFF	TGTGCCAGCAGCTTAGGACAGGGCTCCAAGTTGAGCACTGAAGCTTTCTTT	few	TRBV5-5	TRBD1	TRBJ1-1
CASTQLGGADTQYF	TGTGCCAGTACCCAATTGGGGGGGGCAGATACGCAGTATTTT	-	TRBV19	TRBD2	TRBJ2-3
CSVAGQGQETQYF	TGCAGCGTGGCCGGACAGGGCCAAGAGACCCAGTACTTC	-	TRBV29-1	TRBD1	TRBJ2-5
CASSPRQEADTQYF	TGTGCCAGCAGCCCGAGACAGGAGGCAGATACGCAGTATTTT	-	TRBV7-9	-	TRBJ2-3
CASSLGGVSYNEQFF	TGCGCCAGCAGCTTGGGAGGCGTCTCCTACAATGAGCAGTTCTTC	-	TRBV5-1	-	TRBJ2-1
CASRGRAGGETQYF	TGCGCCAGCAGGGGTAGGGCCGGAGGAGAGACCCAGTACTTC	-	TRBV23-1	-	TRBJ2-5
CASSIGGNTGELFF	TGTGCCAGTAGTATTGGAGGGAACACCGGGGAGCTGTTTTTT	-	TRBV19	-	TRBJ2-2
CASSYWGEDEKLFF	TGTGCCAGCAGCTATTGGGGGGAAGATGAAAAACTGTTTTTT	-	TRBV7-2	-	TRBJ1-4
CASSDSSVTGELFF	TGTGCCAGCAGTGACTCGAGCGTTACCGGGGAGCTGTTTTTT	-	TRBV6-4	-	TRBJ2-2
CASSPDKSYGYTF	TGTGCCAGCAGCCCGGACAAGTCCTACGGCTACACCTTC	-	TRBV6-6	-	TRBJ1-2
CASSLGTATDTQYF	TGTGCCAGCAGCCTAGGGACAGCCACAGATACGCAGTATTTT	-	TRBV7-2	TRBD1	TRBJ2-3
CASSLGHQNSNQPQHF	TGTGCCAGCAGCTTAGGTCACCAGAATAGCAATCAGCCCCAGCATTTT	-	TRBV7-2	-	TRBJ1-5
CASSVGSGASTDTQYF	TGTGCCAGCAGCGTAGGTAGCGGGGCTAGCACAGATACGCAGTATTTT	-	TRBV9	TRBD2	TRBJ2-3
CASSLGQGRGYTF	TGTGCCAGCAGCCTCGGACAGGGACGGGGCTACACCTTC	few	TRBV7-9	TRBD1	TRBJ1-2
CASSLVSGFQETQYF	TGTGCCAGCAGCTTGGTTAGCGGGTTCCAAGAGACCCAGTACTTC	-	TRBV11-2	TRBD2	TRBJ2-5
CASSLHGQGLDYTF	TGTGCCAGCAGCTTACACGGACAGGGGTTAGACTACACCTTC	-	TRBV7-2	TRBD1	TRBJ1-2
CASRGQGVTGELFF	TGTGCCAGCAGGGGACAGGGTGTGACCGGGGAGCTGTTTTTT	-	TRBV27	TRBD1	TRBJ2-2
CSVERLATGGRETQYF	TGCAGCGTTGAAAGGCTAGCTACAGGGGGCCGGGAGACCCAGTACTTC	-	TRBV29-1	TRBD1	TRBJ2-5
CASRPGQGNQPQHF	TGTGCCAGCAGACCTGGACAGGGAAATCAGCCCCAGCATTTT	-	TRBV28	TRBD1	TRBJ1-5
CATSRAGTASNQPQHF	TGTGCCACCAGCAGGGCCGGGACAGCTAGCAATCAGCCCCAGCATTTT	-	TRBV15	TRBD1	TRBJ1-5
CASSQQGQENSNQPQHF	TGTGCCAGCTCGCAGCAGGGACAGGAGAATAGCAATCAGCCCCAGCATTTT	-	TRBV18	TRBD1	TRBJ1-5
CASGTRLSPLHF	TGTGCCAGCGGCACTAGATTATCACCCCTCCACTTT	-	TRBV7-2	-	TRBJ1-6